The entry below gives a single T cell receptor beta chain sequence along with its context. PCR employed 60 Vbeta and 13 Jbeta primers. Only in-frame clones appear in the TCRdb table, and some are missing; sequencing was by immunoSEQ multiplex PCR. The repertoire has over 130,000 clones, around 75% of them found once; the top ten carry 3.5%. This sample was included in a study of cytomegalovirus exposure and HLA in healthy donors. With V trimmed by 4 bases and J by 7 bases, 21 bases remained unmatched. Germline V gene lookup returns CDR1 SGHNT and CDR2 YYREEE (reference sequence). There are 18 residues in the CDR3.

Specimen: PBMCs. The clonotype originates from a human donor in good health. This chain joins TRBV5-4 and TRBJ1-1; 8 bases match TRBD1. This CDR3 reads CASSAADASTGTGDEAFF. The CDR3, as DNA: TGTGCCAGCAGCGCGGCCGATGCGTCTACCGGGACAGGCGATGAAGCTTTCTTT.